This T cell receptor beta chain was sequenced for a study of cytomegalovirus exposure and HLA in healthy donors. Points from the study as a whole: In an earlier analysis, in around 590 donors, most V segments appeared productive either ~90% or ~30% of the time.

Use of 60 Vbeta and 13 Jbeta primers characterized the PCR. The method was immunoSEQ multiplex PCR; TCRdb's version includes in-frame clones alone and lacks a portion of them. This repertoire shows about 99,000 clones, under 85% found once; its top ten account for 3.5% to 4.5%. This CDR3 is built from 18 residues. The germline V gene encodes CDR1 SGDLS and CDR2 YYNGEE. Losses at the gene ends were 4 bases for V and 8 bases for J; bases not matched to a gene: 17. In regard to this clone: Its specificity is unknown.

The chain uses TRBV9 and TRBJ1-4; TRBD1 matches at 10 bases. This sequence originates from a man aged 50-60 years in good health and CMV-seropositive. Input material: PBMCs. DNA of the CDR3: TGTGCCAGCAGCTCCAGCCGTCCCGGGACAGGGGTCGGGGAAAAACTGTTTTTT. Translation gives CASSSSRPGTGVGEKLFF.